This T cell receptor beta chain derives from a study of blood T cell repertoires in COVID-19. For the study at large: The samples span acute and convalescent COVID-19 from the United States, Italy and Spain. The cDNA or gDNA used as material had been derived from T cells, B-cell-depleted T cells, or PBMCs.

Original handling: How many nucleated cells were present was estimated from reference gene primer amplification. The data were produced by immunoSEQ multiplex PCR, yet TCRdb's version contains in-frame clones alone and is incomplete. Clonal size and the V and J genes are those of that table, whereas D and trimming came from the DNA. The table shows approximately 190,000 clones, with approximately 81% occurring only once. Germline CDR1 is SGDLS and CDR2 is YYNGEE. This CDR3 comprises 17 residues. Trimming took 1 base from V and 0 from J, leaving 16 bases between them. The sequence was obtained from a human donor in a cohort sampled during active COVID-19. V is TRBV9 and J is TRBJ1-2; no clear D gene. The specimen was peripheral blood. CDR3 sequence (DNA): TGTGCCAGCAGCGTATCCGTGCGGGCTCGGTCTAACTATGGCTACACCTTC. As protein: CASSVSVRARSNYGYTF.